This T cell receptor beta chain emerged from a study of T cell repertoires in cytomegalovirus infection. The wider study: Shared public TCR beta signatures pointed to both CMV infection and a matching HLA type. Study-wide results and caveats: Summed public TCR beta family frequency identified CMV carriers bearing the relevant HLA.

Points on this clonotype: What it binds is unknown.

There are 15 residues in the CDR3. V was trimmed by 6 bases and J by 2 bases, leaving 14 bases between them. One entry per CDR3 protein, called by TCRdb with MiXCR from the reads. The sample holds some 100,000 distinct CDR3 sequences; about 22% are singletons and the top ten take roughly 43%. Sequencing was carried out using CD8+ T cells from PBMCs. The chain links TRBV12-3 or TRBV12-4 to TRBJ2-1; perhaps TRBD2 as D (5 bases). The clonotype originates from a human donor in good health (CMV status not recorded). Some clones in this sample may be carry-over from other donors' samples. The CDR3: CASRRHEGPYNEQFF. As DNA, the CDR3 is TGTGCCAGCAGGCGCCACGAGGGCCCCTACAATGAGCAGTTCTTC.